The 31 T cell receptor beta chains reported below all come from one sample, sequenced in a study of regulatory T cells in long-lasting Graves disease. Arm-PCR of CDR3 regions and iRepertoire HTBI primers were the basis on which TCR beta libraries were built. TCRdb passed the multiplex PCR reads through MiXCR, listing each CDR3 protein once. The data contain hundreds of thousands of distinct CDR3 sequences, more than 15% of them seen just once; the ten biggest clones take up 12%. The time point here: newly diagnosed GD, antithyroid drugs for less than 3 months. Making the TCR library involved RNA that had been extracted from PBMCs. These sequences were also reported in another study, on T cells in Graves' hyperthyroidism and ophthalmopathy.

Material: peripheral blood mononuclear cells (PBMCs), obtained at new diagnosis, from a patient treated with antithyroid drugs. All receptors come from a man aged 18-30 years with Graves disease.

This clonotype turned up a few times. CDR3 protein: CASFSGQTYGYTF. CDR3 sequence (DNA): TGTGCCAGCTTCTCAGGGCAAACCTATGGCTACACCTTC. V is TRBV28 and J is TRBJ1-2, with D maybe TRBD1 (5 bases). Germline V gene data show CDR1 as MDHEN and CDR2 as SYDVKM. Trimming took off 8 bases at V and 4 bases at J, with 14 bases between the two ends. This CDR3 contains 13 residues.

V is TRBV20-1 and J is TRBJ1-6, with D uncertain. The CDR3 is 17 amino acids. Germline V gene sequence: CDR1 DFQATT, CDR2 SNEGSKA (reference sequence). V was trimmed by 2 bases and J by 1 base, leaving 15 bases between them. In DNA form, the CDR3 reads TGCAGTGCTAGAAGGGTTGGGGAAGCGTCCTATAATTCACCCCTCCACTTT. It specifies CSARRVGEASYNSPLHF.

Only a few counts were recorded for this clonotype. This chain connects TRBV20-1 to TRBJ1-5; D is undetermined. The germline gives CDR1 DFQATT, CDR2 SNEGSKA (reference sequence). V lost 6 bases and J lost 2, with 26 bases in between. This CDR3 is built from 18 residues. The CDR3 region is CSARRSRSGFRRNQPQHF. The CDR3 nucleotides are TGCAGTGCACGGCGTTCCAGGTCGGGGTTCAGGCGCAATCAGCCCCAGCATTTT.

The chain recombines TRBV3-1 with TRBJ2-7, with a possible D match to TRBD2 (6 bases). Trimming took off 7 bases at V and 4 bases at J, with 17 bases between the two ends. This CDR3 region has 14 residues. CDR1 is LGHDT, CDR2 YNNKEL, per germline (reference sequence). The CDR3 coding sequence is TGTGCCAGCACCGAAAGCGGGCAGACATACGAGCAGTACTTC. Its protein is CASTESGQTYEQYF.

This clonotype occurred many times. The chain couples TRBV28 to TRBJ1-2; 9 bases match TRBD1. This CDR3 has 15 amino acids. The trim removed 5 bases at V and 4 bases at J, leaving 8 bases unmatched. The germline gives CDR1 MDHEN, CDR2 SYDVKM. The CDR3 sequence is CASSPLDRGPYGYTF. The CDR3 DNA sequence: TGTGCCAGCAGTCCCCTGGACAGGGGCCCCTATGGCTACACCTTC.

The chain uses TRBV5-1 and TRBJ2-2; no clear D. Trimming pared 1 base from V and 1 base from J, leaving 11 bases between. The CDR3 sequence is 16 residues long. Germline V gives CDR1 SGHRS, CDR2 YFSETQ. CDR3 residues: CASSLLPQMNTGELFF. CDR3 sequence (DNA): TGCGCCAGCAGCTTGTTGCCCCAGATGAACACCGGGGAGCTGTTTTTT.

The genes are TRBV5-1 and TRBJ1-4; 8 nucleotides match TRBD1. Germline CDR1 reads SGHRS; CDR2 reads YFSETQ. After removal of 2 bases from V and 8 bases from J, the junction contained 5 bases not matched to a gene. The CDR3 runs to 14 residues. CDR3 sequence: CASSFAQGAEKLFF. The CDR3 nucleotides read TGCGCCAGCAGCTTCGCGCAGGGGGCAGAAAAACTGTTTTTT.

The V call is TRBV20-1, the J call TRBJ2-7; 12 bases agree with TRBD2. This CDR3 is 17 amino acids long. The V segment lost 4 bases and the J segment 4 bases; nucleotides outside the gene matches: 14. Germline V gene sequence: CDR1 DFQATT, CDR2 SNEGSKA (reference sequence). The CDR3 DNA reads TGCAGTGCTATCCCTGGGATCGGGACTAGCGGGCTTTACGAGCAGTACTTC. Translated: CSAIPGIGTSGLYEQYF.

This clonotype was counted only a few times. This rearrangement joins TRBV20-1 to TRBJ2-5; TRBD2 matches 7 bases. The length of the CDR3 is 12 residues. CDR1 DFQATT and CDR2 SNEGSKA come from the germline V gene (reference sequence). With 5 bases clipped from V and 5 bases from J, the junction kept 5 bases outside the gene matches. CDR3 loop: CSAWGGDETQYF. The DNA of the CDR3 is TGCAGTGCTTGGGGGGGGGATGAGACCCAGTACTTC.

In its sample, this clonotype was seen a few times. V gene TRBV24-1 combines with J gene TRBJ2-5; D gene unclear. CDR1 and CDR2 from the germline V gene are KGHDR and SFDVKD. The germline V and J ends were trimmed by 1 base and 5 bases, with 10 bases remaining between them. CDR3 length: 14 amino acids. For the CDR3, the DNA is TGTGCCACCAGTGATTTCGGGTCCCGGGAGACCCAGTACTTC. This translates into CATSDFGSRETQYF.

At least ten counts were recorded for this clonotype. The V gene is TRBV20-1, the J gene TRBJ2-1; perhaps TRBD1 as D (6 bases). Trimming left V 0 bases short and J 0 bases short, with 12 bases between. This CDR3 has 16 residues. Germline V gene sequence: CDR1 DFQATT, CDR2 SNEGSKA (reference sequence). CDR3 DNA sequence: TGCAGTGCTAGAGATACCGGGACAACCTCCTACAATGAGCAGTTCTTC. This sequence encodes CSARDTGTTSYNEQFF.

This clonotype was counted between two and nine times. In nucleotides, the CDR3 is TGTGCCAGCTCACCACCGAAGGGACAGGGAACAGATACGCAGTATTTT. This encodes CASSPPKGQGTDTQYF. The V gene is TRBV18, the J gene TRBJ2-3, with 9 bases that match TRBD1. J gave up 3 bases and V 0 bases, and 4 bases lay outside the gene matches. CDR1 and CDR2 (germline): KGHSH, LQKENI. This CDR3 is built from 16 residues.

This clonotype was recorded at least ten times. The chain is built from TRBV28 and TRBJ2-2, with a possible D match to TRBD2 (5 bases). Trimming left V 3 bases short and J 0 bases short, with 14 bases between. The CDR3 runs to 17 residues. From germline, CDR1 is MDHEN and CDR2 SYDVKM. CDR3 bases: TGTGCCAGCAGTTTCAAGACGGGGAGAACGAACACCGGGGAGCTGTTTTTT. Its protein product is CASSFKTGRTNTGELFF.

This clonotype was found many times. This chain uses TRBV5-6 with TRBJ1-1; D uncertain. V dropped 6 bases and J dropped 4 bases, with 13 bases sitting between them. CDR1 is SGHDT and CDR2 is YYEEEE in the germline V gene. CDR3 length: 13 residues. DNA of the CDR3: TGTGCCAGCAAGCGCGGGAGGAGCACTGAAGCTTTCTTT. Its translation is CASKRGRSTEAFF. Variable domain in full (rest from reference TRBV5-6 and TRBJ1-1): DAGVTQSPTHLIKTRGQQVTLRCSPKSGHDTVSWYQQALGQGPQFIFQYYEEEERQRGNFPDRFSGHQFPNYSSELNVNALLLGDSALYLCASKRGRSTEAFFGQGTRLTVV.

This sequence joins TRBV9 and TRBJ2-1; 10 nucleotides line up with TRBD2. Germline assignment: CDR1 SGDLS and CDR2 YYNGEE. This CDR3 spans 16 amino acids. Trimming at V came to 2 bases and at J to 7 bases, leaving 9 bases not matched to a gene. The CDR3: CASSVSGRATTNEQFF. The DNA of the CDR3 is TGTGCCAGCAGCGTGAGCGGGAGGGCCACAACAAATGAGCAGTTCTTC.

This clonotype showed up many times. The rearrangement joins TRBV18 to TRBJ2-7; D is unclear. The CDR3 has 13 amino acids. Germline V gene lookup returns CDR1 KGHSH and CDR2 LQKENI. Deletions cut 2 bases from V and 1 base from J, with 6 bases between. CDR3 protein: CASSPDLSYEQYF. CDR3 sequence (DNA): TGTGCCAGCTCACCAGACTTATCCTACGAGCAGTACTTC.

J is TRBJ1-4 and V is TRBV14, with TRBD1 as a possible D gene (6 bases). The CDR3 runs 18 residues. The V and J ends lost 0 bases and 7 bases respectively, with 21 bases between them. Germline V lookup: CDR1 SGHDN, CDR2 FVKESK. CDR3 in DNA: TGTGCCAGCAGCCAAGAAAATAATCCATGGGGGCCAGTTGAAAAACTGTTTTTT. As protein: CASSQENNPWGPVEKLFF.

On this clonotype: This sequence may be a read error, since a much larger clone differs from it by one base. This rearrangement joins TRBV6-1 to TRBJ1-1; D is unresolved. CDR1 MNHNS and CDR2 SASEGT come from the germline V gene. Trimming removed 6 bases from V and 3 bases from J, with 14 bases in between. There are 14 residues in the CDR3. The CDR3 is CASRAPYGDTEAFF. For the CDR3, the DNA is TGTGCCAGCAGAGCCCCATACGGGGACACTGAAGCTTTCTTT.

The chain recombines TRBV9 with TRBJ2-7; D possibly corresponds to TRBD1 (5 bases). The CDR3 consists of 12 residues. Germline-derived CDR1 and CDR2 are SGDLS and YYNGEE. With 4 bases removed from V and 6 bases from J, the gap between germline ends came to 11 bases. This chain's CDR3 is CASSTPGAEQYF. The CDR3 DNA is TGTGCCAGCAGCACCCCTGGGGCCGAGCAGTACTTC.

There are many counts of this clonotype. In DNA, the CDR3 is TGTGCCAGCAGGGACCGGGACAGTCGCGAAAAACTGTTTTTT. Amino acid sequence: CASRDRDSREKLFF. The chain couples TRBV2 to TRBJ1-4, with TRBD1 identical over 7 bases. This CDR3 is built from 14 residues. V lost 6 bases and J lost 8; bases outside the gene matches: 9. Germline V lookup: CDR1 SNHLY, CDR2 FYNNEI.

This clonotype was observed a handful of times. The genes are TRBV7-2 and TRBJ1-3; 7 nucleotides align to TRBD1. The V gene's germline CDR1 is SGHTA and CDR2 FQGNSA. V dropped 1 base and J dropped 3; count of bases not matched to a gene: 9. CDR3 length: 17 residues. The CDR3 loop is CASSLGSTGAIGNTIYF. In nucleotides, the CDR3 is TGTGCCAGCAGCTTAGGGTCAACAGGGGCCATTGGAAACACCATATATTTT.

V is TRBV4-2 and J is TRBJ2-1; 9 bases fit TRBD2. The junction had 20 bases not matched to a gene; V was cut back by 1 base and J by 10 bases. Germline lookup yields CDR1 LGHNA and CDR2 YNFKEQ. The CDR3 is 19 amino acids. CDR3 protein: CASSQVRGAGGPFGYEQFF. In DNA, the CDR3 is TGTGCCAGCAGCCAAGTGAGAGGCGCGGGAGGGCCGTTCGGCTACGAGCAGTTCTTC.

In its sample, this clonotype was seen many times. The chain recombines TRBV2 with TRBJ2-3, with 11 bases matching TRBD2. CDR1 SNHLY and CDR2 FYNNEI come from the germline V gene. The CDR3 is 15 amino acids. With V trimmed by 3 bases and J by 1 base, 0 bases remained unmatched. The CDR3 sequence: CASSETSGGTDTQYF. The DNA for the CDR3 is TGTGCCAGCAGTGAGACTAGCGGGGGCACAGATACGCAGTATTTT.

Turning to this clonotype: Germline is not matched at one junction end, which may reflect a read error. The chain joins TRBV20-1 to TRBJ2-5, with D hard to call. CDR1 DFQATT and CDR2 SNEGSKA come from the germline V gene (reference sequence). CDR3 length: 14 residues. DNA for the CDR3: TGCAGTGCTATAGGCCTCGAAACCACGGAGACCAAGTACTTC. Residues: CSAIGLETTETKYF.

The J gene is TRBJ1-5, the V gene TRBV7-9; D is uncertain. Germline loops: CDR1 SEHNR, CDR2 FQNEAQ (reference sequence). This CDR3 region has 12 residues. V shed 1 base and J shed 6 bases, with 4 bases lying between them. CDR3 DNA sequence: TGTGCCAGCAGCTTAGAGACTCAGCCCCAGCATTTT. Translation: CASSLETQPQHF.

Concerning this clonotype: Given a much more abundant clone one base away, this may be a read error. The chain is built from TRBV2 and TRBJ2-6, with 9 positions matching TRBD1. The germline CDR1 and CDR2 sequences are SNHLY and FYNNEI. V lost 4 bases and J lost 2; bases outside the gene matches: 3. The CDR3 covers 16 residues. The CDR3 region has the DNA TGTGCCAGCAGTGGACAGGGGGTTGCTGGGGCCAACGTCCTGACTTTC. It specifies CASSGQGVAGANVLTF.

The chain recombines TRBV5-1 with TRBJ1-2, with D tentatively TRBD1 (6 bases). The V gene's germline CDR1 is SGHRS and CDR2 YFSETQ. The CDR3 is made up of 15 amino acids. The V end lost 0 bases, the J end lost 2 bases, and 11 bases lay between the germline ends. This CDR3 reads CASSLGQALNYGYTF. Written as DNA, the CDR3 is TGCGCCAGCAGCTTGGGACAGGCGCTAAACTATGGCTACACCTTC.

The chain combines TRBV29-1 with TRBJ1-1; D gene ambiguous. V gave up 8 bases and J gave up 0 bases, with 13 bases separating them. Germline V gives CDR1 SQVTM, CDR2 ANQGSEA. The CDR3 contains 13 residues. The CDR3 DNA reads TGCAGCATATGGACCCAGTTGAACACTGAAGCTTTCTTT. It specifies CSIWTQLNTEAFF.

The chain joins TRBV18 to TRBJ2-7, with a possible D match to TRBD1 (5 bases). The CDR3 totals 14 residues. Trimming shortened V by 6 bases and J by 3 bases, and 15 bases separated the two germline ends. Germline CDR1 is KGHSH and CDR2 is LQKENI. This CDR3 reads CASSPAGYLYEQYF. The CDR3 coding sequence is TGTGCCAGCTCCCCCGCAGGGTACCTCTACGAGCAGTACTTC.

A few counts support this clonotype. The chain carries TRBV19 and TRBJ2-3; D tentatively reads TRBD1 or TRBD2 (5 bases each). CDR3 length equals 15 residues. CDR1 is LNHDA, CDR2 SQIVND, per germline (reference sequence). Trimming cost V 4 bases and J 6 bases, with 17 bases left between them. The CDR3 coding sequence is TGTGCCAGTAGTAACCAACCGGGACGGATTGATACGCAGTATTTT. Residues: CASSNQPGRIDTQYF.

This clonotype was seen a few times. J is TRBJ2-7 and V is TRBV13; D remains ambiguous. From germline, CDR1 is PRHDT and CDR2 FYEKMQ (reference sequence). V lost 0 bases and J 5 bases, leaving 11 bases between the germline ends. This CDR3 has 14 amino acids. The CDR3 reads CASSLGAPPNEQYF. The DNA of the CDR3 is TGTGCCAGCAGCTTAGGAGCGCCCCCTAACGAGCAGTACTTC.